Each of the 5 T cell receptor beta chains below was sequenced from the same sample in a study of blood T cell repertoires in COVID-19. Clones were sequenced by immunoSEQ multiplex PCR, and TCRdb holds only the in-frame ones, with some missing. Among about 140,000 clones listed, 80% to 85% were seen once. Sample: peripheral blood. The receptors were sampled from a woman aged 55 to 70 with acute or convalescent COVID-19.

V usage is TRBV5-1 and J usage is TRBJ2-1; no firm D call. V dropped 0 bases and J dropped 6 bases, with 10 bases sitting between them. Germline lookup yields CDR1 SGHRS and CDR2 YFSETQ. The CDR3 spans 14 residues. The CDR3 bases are TGCGCCAGCAGCTTGGTAGGAGTTGGCAATGAGCAGTTCTTC. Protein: CASSLVGVGNEQFF.

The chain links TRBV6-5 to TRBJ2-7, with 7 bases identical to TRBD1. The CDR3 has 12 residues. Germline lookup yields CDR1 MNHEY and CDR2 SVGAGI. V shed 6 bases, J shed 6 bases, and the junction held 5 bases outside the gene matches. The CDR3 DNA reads TGTGCCAGCAGCCACAGGGGCGGCGAGCAGTACTTC. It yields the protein CASSHRGGEQYF.

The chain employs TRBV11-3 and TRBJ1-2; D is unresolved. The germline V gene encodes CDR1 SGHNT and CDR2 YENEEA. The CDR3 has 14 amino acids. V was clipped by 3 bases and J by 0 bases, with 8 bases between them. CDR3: CASSFTVANYGYTF. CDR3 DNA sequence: TGTGCCAGCAGCTTTACCGTAGCTAACTATGGCTACACCTTC.

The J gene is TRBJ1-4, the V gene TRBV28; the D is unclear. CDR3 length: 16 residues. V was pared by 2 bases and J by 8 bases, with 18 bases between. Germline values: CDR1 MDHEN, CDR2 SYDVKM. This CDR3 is CASSLGGRGYSEKLFF. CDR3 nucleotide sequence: TGTGCCAGCAGTTTAGGAGGGAGAGGGTATAGCGAAAAACTGTTTTTT.

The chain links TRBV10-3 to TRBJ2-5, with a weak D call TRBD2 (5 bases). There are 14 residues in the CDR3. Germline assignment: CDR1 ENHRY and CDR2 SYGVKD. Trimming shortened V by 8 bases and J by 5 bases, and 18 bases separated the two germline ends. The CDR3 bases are TGTGCCATCTGGGTCGGGGTCCCCCGCGAGACCCAGTACTTC. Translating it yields CAIWVGVPRETQYF.